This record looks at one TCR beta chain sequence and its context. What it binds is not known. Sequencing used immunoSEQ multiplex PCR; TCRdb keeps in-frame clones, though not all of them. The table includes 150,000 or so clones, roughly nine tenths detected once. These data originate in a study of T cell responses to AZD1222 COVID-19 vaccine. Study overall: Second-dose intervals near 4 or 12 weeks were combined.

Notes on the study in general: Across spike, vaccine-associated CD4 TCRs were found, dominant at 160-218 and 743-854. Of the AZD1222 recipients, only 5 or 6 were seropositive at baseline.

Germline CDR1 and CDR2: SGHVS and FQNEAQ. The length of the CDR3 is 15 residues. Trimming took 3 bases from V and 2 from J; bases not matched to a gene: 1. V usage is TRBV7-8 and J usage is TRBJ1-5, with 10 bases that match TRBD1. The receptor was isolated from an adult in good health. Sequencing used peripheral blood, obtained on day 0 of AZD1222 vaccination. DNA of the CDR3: TGTGCCAGCAGCTTTGGGACAGGGGGCAATCAGCCCCAGCATTTT. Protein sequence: CASSFGTGGNQPQHF.